The clone carrying this T cell receptor (beta chain) was observed many times. This sample is drawn from a study of CD8+CD57+ T cells in acquired aplastic anemia. Genomic DNA was employed as the template in profiling TCR beta VDJ and CDR3. Each CDR3 protein is one row after TCRdb ran MiXCR on the reads. In the table there are fewer than 250,000 distinct CDR3 sequences, approximately 50% of which are singletons. The CDR3 is 15 residues long. The V end was cut by 0 bases, the J end by 1 base, with 10 bases between. From germline, CDR1 is SGDLS and CDR2 YYNGEE. The rearrangement links TRBV9 to TRBJ1-1; D call uncertain. This TCR was sampled from a human donor in good health, serving as a control. The source material was sorted CD4+, CD8+, or CD8+CD57+ T cells (not recorded which) from PBMCs. Here the CDR3 DNA reads TGTGCCAGCAGCGTAGAACTGGGGTGGAACACTGAAGCTTTCTTT. It is translated as CASSVELGWNTEAFF.